The source of this T cell receptor (beta chain) is a study of immune heterogeneity within non-small cell lung tumors (dated by TCRdb to the late 2010s). Background on the whole study: By histology, the tumors were a few squamous cell carcinomas, nine to eleven non-squamous carcinomas and 1 tumor not otherwise specified. To look at intratumoral immune heterogeneity, the study ran whole-exome sequencing, RNA-seq and TCR beta repertoire sequencing on several spatially distinct regions taken from every NSCLC tumor. Transcriptome data were available for just 40 to 50 loci from about 13 patients, whereas TCR repertoire analysis spanned roughly 56 tumor loci from approximately 15 patients. For mutant peptides 8 to 11 amino acids long, netMHCpan-3.0 predicted neoantigen binding to the HLA alleles of each patient. What the research found in general, with its limitations: Identical dominant CDR3B clonotypes recurred across loci within a patient, yet different tumor locations also harbored unique high-frequency clones. A moderate positive correlation (R approximately 0.31), which was statistically significant, linked local T-cell repertoire clonality to local tumor mutational burden. High-frequency TCR beta clonotypes were largely distinct between individual patients.

Points on this clonotype: Which antigen it targets is not known. No quality values exist for individual bases; no much larger clone is one base distant.

V lost 4 bases and J lost 5 bases; the stretch between them is 17 bases long. CDR1 MGHDK and CDR2 SYGVNS were looked up in the germline V gene. The cysteine opens and the phenylalanine closes a CDR3 of 15 amino acids. Only the CDR3 portion is preserved as DNA: 45 bases, with reading frame beginning at the first base. The TCR beta CDR3 region was amplified with a multiplex PCR system, in which a first round of approximately 11 cycles was run using 32 V-gene forward and 13 J-gene reverse primers. First-round PCR used a QIAGEN Multiplex PCR Kit, and primer sequences were filed in Chinese patent CN105087789A. A second PCR round added Illumina universal primers using the Phusion High-Fidelity PCR Kit. Paired-end sequencing of TCR libraries was carried out on the Illumina HiSeq X Ten platform at a read length of 151 bp. The study's own analysis went as follows. Cutadapt removed reads without multiplex PCR primers, PEAR merged read pairs, and MiXCR with default settings called CDR3 regions. Shannon entropy measured repertoire diversity, and clonality was calculated as one minus the Shannon entropy divided by the ln of the count of productive unique sequences. Clonotypes present at frequencies of at least 0.5% were defined as dominant or high-frequency T-cell clones. TCRdb passed the public sequencing reads through fastp at Q25 and MiXCR, retaining productive beta sequences. When rows share a CDR3 protein, they turn into one entry using the most common DNA and genes. The V and J calls reflect TCRdb's pipeline rather than the authors' work. This sample is represented by about 3,100 distinct CDR3 sequences; about 17% of them were singletons. Under 20% of the sample comes from the top ten.

Genomic DNA extracted from bulk tumor tissue served as TCR template, with around 590 ng gDNA amplified per sample. During surgery, multiple biopsies were taken from each primary tumor, with sampling sites spaced as far apart as possible within the tumor mass. The study cohort was described as untreated, and the patients were newly diagnosed NSCLC cases having curative surgery. Donors were about 14 newly diagnosed non-small cell lung cancer patients undergoing surgery with curative intent. Two independent pathologists examined the resected tumor masses. Sequencing was performed only on DNA and RNA samples of high quality.

The rearranged chain carries TRBV25-1 and TRBJ1-2, with TRBD1 perhaps the D gene, on 6 matching bases. The origin of this receptor is a man between 45 and 60 years old with non-small cell lung cancer. The sample was lung tumor tissue. The nucleotides are TGTGCCAGCAGTGGACGACAGGTTTTCAGATATGGCTACACCTTC. Its translation is CASSGRQVFRYGYTF.